These 11 T cell receptor beta chains share one sample of origin, sequenced in a study of blood T cell repertoires in COVID-19. Generated by immunoSEQ multiplex PCR, the TCRdb table keeps only in-frame clones and is missing some. The table includes about 88,000 clones, less than 90% detected once. The sample was peripheral blood. These receptors came from a human donor in a cohort sampled during active COVID-19.

DNA for the CDR3: TGTGCCAGTACCCCCCGGACAGGGTCCCACGAGCAGTACTTC. Its protein product is CASTPRTGSHEQYF. This chain joins TRBV19 and TRBJ2-7; 8 bases align to TRBD1. The CDR3 runs 14 residues. After removal of 7 bases from V and 5 bases from J, the junction contained 10 bases not matched to a gene. The germline gives CDR1 LNHDA, CDR2 SQIVND (reference sequence).

The CDR3 nucleotides are TGTGCCAGCAGCTTAGCGCGTCGCGGGGGAGCAGATACGCAGTATTTT. It specifies CASSLARRGGADTQYF. This rearrangement joins TRBV7-2 to TRBJ2-3; 7 bases agree with TRBD2. The V gene end was trimmed by 0 bases and the J gene end by 4 bases; junction bases not matched to a gene: 7. Germline CDR1 SGHTA, CDR2 FQGNSA. The CDR3 length is 16 residues.

This clone was counted between two and nine times. The DNA of the CDR3 is TGTGCCAGCAGCTTAGACAGGCTGACCTACGAGCAGTACTTC. Its protein is CASSLDRLTYEQYF. The chain recombines TRBV11-2 with TRBJ2-7; D is ambiguous. The V and J ends lost 0 bases and 2 bases respectively, with 8 bases between them. CDR3 size: 14 residues. Germline V lookup: CDR1 SGHAT, CDR2 FQNNGV.

The gene calls are TRBV10-3 and TRBJ1-1; TRBD1 aligns across 10 bases. CDR1 is ENHRY, CDR2 SYGVKD, per germline. The V segment lost 2 bases and the J segment 1 base; nucleotides outside the gene matches: 13. This CDR3 has 19 residues. The CDR3 region has the DNA TGTGCCATCAGTGAGGGGAGGGGACAGGGGCCCTACTCGAACACTGAAGCTTTCTTT. It yields the protein CAISEGRGQGPYSNTEAFF.

This chain links TRBV27 with TRBJ2-6; the D gene is possibly TRBD1 (5 bases). Looked up from germline, CDR1 is MNHEY and CDR2 is SMNVEV (reference sequence). V lost 8 bases to trimming and J lost 0 bases, with 17 bases between them. CDR3 size: 17 residues. DNA for the CDR3: TGTGCCAGCCGTGTTGGCAGGGTTCGCTCTGGGGCCAACGTCCTGACTTTC. As protein: CASRVGRVRSGANVLTF.

The rearrangement uses TRBV27 and TRBJ2-7; 7 bases agree with TRBD1. V lost 4 bases to trimming and J lost 7 bases; unmatched junction nucleotides: 16. In germline, CDR1 is MNHEY, CDR2 SMNVEV (reference sequence). The CDR3 is made up of 16 amino acids. The CDR3 spells CASSSRGQTHIWEQYF. The CDR3 DNA is TGTGCCAGCAGTTCCCGGGGACAGACCCACATCTGGGAGCAGTACTTC.

This chain joins TRBV18 and TRBJ2-2; TRBD2 agrees at 13 bases. Germline V gives CDR1 KGHSH, CDR2 LQKENI. This CDR3 is 17 amino acids long. The ends lost 5 bases at V and 4 bases at J; junction bases unmatched: 7. Written as DNA, the CDR3 is TGTGCCAGCTCAGAAGGACTAGCGGGAGTACGCACCGGGGAGCTGTTTTTT. Amino acids: CASSEGLAGVRTGELFF.

The chain uses TRBV9 and TRBJ2-1; a weak D match, TRBD1 (5 bases). Trimming shortened V by 5 bases and J by 5 bases, and 23 bases separated the two germline ends. The germline CDR1 and CDR2 sequences are SGDLS and YYNGEE. The length of the CDR3 is 17 residues. The CDR3 loop is CASSRLTGRPRDNEQFF. The CDR3, as DNA: TGTGCCAGCAGTCGTCTCACAGGACGGCCCAGAGACAATGAGCAGTTCTTC.

This chain connects TRBV30 to TRBJ2-7; 7 positions agree with TRBD1. The CDR3 has 12 amino acids. CDR1 and CDR2 from the germline V gene are GTSNPN and SVGIG (reference sequence). The ends lost 3 bases at V and 6 bases at J; junction bases unmatched: 5. Here the CDR3 DNA reads TGTGCCTGGAGCGATGGGACAGCCGAGCAGTACTTC. This sequence encodes CAWSDGTAEQYF.

The chain employs TRBV18 and TRBJ2-3; maybe TRBD2 (5 bases). V lost 6 bases to trimming and J lost 3 bases, with 7 bases between them. The CDR3 is made up of 12 amino acids. Germline CDR1 KGHSH, CDR2 LQKENI. The CDR3, as DNA: TGTGCCAGCTCCGGGAATACAGATACGCAGTATTTT. Its translation: CASSGNTDTQYF.

This clone was seen once. The junction and the germline gene differ at one end; a read error may be behind it. V is TRBV5-1 and J is TRBJ2-3; tentative D call: TRBD2 (5 bases). CDR3 length: 15 residues. Germline CDR1 is SGHRS and CDR2 is YFSETQ. CDR3 region: CASSTDSPRTDTQYF. CDR3 DNA sequence: TGCGCCAGCAGCACGGACTCGCCACGCACGGATACGCAGTATTTT.